The present TCR beta chain was sequenced within a study of OX40 agonist ivuxolimab in advanced cancers. Overall study context: Three patients showed partial responses: one hepatocellular carcinoma and two cutaneous melanoma cases.

The V gene's germline CDR1 is SGDLS and CDR2 YYNGEE. There are 14 residues in the CDR3. The V and J ends lost 0 bases and 1 base respectively, with 7 bases between them. This clone was detected a few times. Its antigen is still unknown. Findings and limits, study-wide: On average, CD8+ T cells showed a greater number of expanded clones than CD4+.

The method was immunoSEQ multiplex PCR; TCRdb's version includes in-frame clones alone and lacks a portion of them. The table has about 26,000 clones, 65% to 80% seen once. Source: CD4+ or CD8+ T cells sorted from blood, taken in a trial of the OX40 agonist ivuxolimab. The receptor comes from an adult with an advanced solid tumor such as melanoma, head and neck, liver or kidney cancer. J is TRBJ1-1 and V is TRBV9; no reliable D call. The CDR3 DNA sequence: TGTGCCAGCAGCGTAGGGAGCCAGAACACTGAAGCTTTCTTT. Amino acids: CASSVGSQNTEAFF.